This T cell receptor (beta chain) came from a study of a mutant IDH1 vaccine in newly diagnosed glioma. Study background: Earlier treatment was radiotherapy, temozolomide, or both, with most getting both.

Time point denoted: week 47, end of study. The study gave 300 ug of mutant IDH1 20-mer peptide per vaccine dose, with topical imiquimod. Sequencing was performed with immunoSEQ multiplex PCR; in TCRdb, only in-frame clones are kept and a portion is missing. The sample has some 30,000 clones, about 86% seen once. Notes on this clone: Its matching antigen is unknown.

Germline-derived CDR1 and CDR2 are LGHNA and YSLEER. The V and J ends lost 5 bases and 0 bases, in that order; junction bases with no gene match: 4. The CDR3 is 14 amino acids. V is TRBV4-3 and J is TRBJ2-7, with 7 bases identical to TRBD1. The source was PBMCs, collected from a glioma patient whose treatment included an IDH1 peptide vaccine. The receptor was isolated from a young man with glioma. CDR3 DNA: TGCGCCAGCAGCAGCGGACAGGCCTCCTACGAGCAGTACTTC. Encoded protein: CASSSGQASYEQYF.